Listed below are T cell receptor beta chains from one sample, sequenced in a study of control samples from healthy donors and cancer patients. The assay was immunoSEQ multiplex PCR, and TCRdb's table has in-frame clones only and misses some. Among approximately 80,000 clones listed, approximately 90% were seen once. Material for sequencing was blood. The receptor source for this set is a woman aged 45-65 years in good health. Both conserved end residues are part of each CDR3. The D gene is left open where the match is weak. Only part of the rows carry a size: once, few, many, or a class if the clone is expanded.

v_gene	j_gene	len	abundance	d_gene	CDR3nt	CDR3aa
TRBV5-1	TRBJ1-1	14	few	NA	TGCGCCAGCAATAGAGGGGCTCAGAACACTGAAGCTTTCTTT	CASNRGAQNTEAFF
TRBV6-5	TRBJ1-4	15	NA	NA	TGTGCCAGCAGCCCCCGGGACCCTGGGAATGAAAAACTGTTTTTT	CASSPRDPGNEKLFF
TRBV9	TRBJ1-4	18	NA	NA	TGTGCCAGCAGCGTAGAGGGGGGCGACCGAGAGATTAATGAAAAACTGTTTTTT	CASSVEGGDREINEKLFF
TRBV19	TRBJ2-2	15	few	TRBD2	TGTGCCAGTAAGGGACTAGCGACAACGGGCGGGGAGCTGTTTTTT	CASKGLATTGGELFF
TRBV18	TRBJ1-4	15	NA	NA	TGTGCCAGTTCGATCGTTGGGGGAACTAATGAAAAACTGTTTTTT	CASSIVGGTNEKLFF
TRBV5-1	TRBJ2-7	16	once	NA	TGCGCCAGCAGCTTGGTAGGGGCCGTTGAATACTACGAGCAGTACTTC	CASSLVGAVEYYEQYF
TRBV18	TRBJ2-3	19	NA	TRBD2	TGTGCCAGCTCACCATCCGAGGACGGGACTAGCGGGTCCACAGATACGCAGTATTTT	CASSPSEDGTSGSTDTQYF
TRBV4-2	TRBJ2-5	16	NA	TRBD2	TGTGCCAGCAGCCAAGTTGGGGGGGGTGCCCAAGAGACCCAGTACTTC	CASSQVGGGAQETQYF
TRBV21-1	TRBJ1-5	16	NA	NA	TGTGCCAGCAACCAGTGGGACAGGGGAAAGGGTCAGCCCCAGCATTTT	CASNQWDRGKGQPQHF
TRBV4-1	TRBJ2-7	14	NA	NA	TGCGCCAGCAGCCCAACTATGGACAGCTACGAGCAGTACTTC	CASSPTMDSYEQYF
TRBV19	TRBJ1-2	13	NA	NA	TGTGCCAGTAGTATCTCAGGGAGGGATGGCTACACCTTC	CASSISGRDGYTF
TRBV3-1/TRBV3-2	TRBJ1-1	14	NA	NA	TGTGCCAGCAGCCAAGACACAGGGTGGACTGAAGCTTTCTTT	CASSQDTGWTEAFF
TRBV25-1	TRBJ2-1	16	NA	TRBD2	TGTGCCAGCAGTGACATGAGACTAGCGGGACGGGATGAGCAGTTCTTC	CASSDMRLAGRDEQFF
TRBV14	TRBJ1-3	15	once	TRBD1	TGTGCCAGCAGCCCGGACAGGGACTCTGGAAACACCATATATTTT	CASSPDRDSGNTIYF
TRBV19	TRBJ1-5	15	many	NA	TGTGCCAGTAGTATACACCCTCGGGGCAATCAGCCCCAGCATTTT	CASSIHPRGNQPQHF
TRBV6-6	TRBJ1-6	13	NA	NA	TGTGCCAGCAGTTACTCCTATAATTCACCCCTCCACTTT	CASSYSYNSPLHF
TRBV3-1/TRBV3-2	TRBJ1-1	12	NA	NA	TGTGCCAGCAGCCAAGAGTTTGGCGAAGCTTTCTTT	CASSQEFGEAFF
TRBV6-5	TRBJ1-1	15	NA	NA	TGTGCCAGCAGTCCGAGATCTCGAGGGGGCACTGAAGCTTTCTTT	CASSPRSRGGTEAFF
TRBV2	TRBJ1-4	17	once	TRBD1	TGTGCCAGCAGTCCGGGACAGGGCTTATCAACTAATGAAAAACTGTTTTTT	CASSPGQGLSTNEKLFF
TRBV11-2	TRBJ2-3	13	NA	NA	TGTGCCAGCAGCTTATCCGGAACGTATACGCAGTATTTT	CASSLSGTYTQYF
TRBV4-2	TRBJ1-2	16	NA	NA	TGTGCCAGCAGCCAAGATCGAAGGACAGCATCCTATGGCTACACCTTC	CASSQDRRTASYGYTF
TRBV4-1	TRBJ1-4	15	NA	NA	TGCGCCAGCAGCCAAGATACGAGGTTCAATGAAAAACTGTTTTTT	CASSQDTRFNEKLFF
TRBV5-8	TRBJ2-1	16	NA	NA	TGTGCCAGCAGCTTGCATACAGGGGGAGGGTACAATGAGCAGTTCTTC	CASSLHTGGGYNEQFF
TRBV14	TRBJ2-2	15	once	TRBD1	TGTGCCAGCAGCCGGTGGACAGGCAAGACCGGGGAGCTGTTTTTT	CASSRWTGKTGELFF
TRBV5-5	TRBJ2-2	16	NA	TRBD1	TGTGCCAGCAGCCCTAGGACAGGGTGGAACACCGGGGAGCTGTTTTTT	CASSPRTGWNTGELFF
TRBV25-1	TRBJ2-1	16	few	NA	TGTGCCAGCAGTTTTAGGGGCCTCGACCCCTACAATGAGCAGTTCTTC	CASSFRGLDPYNEQFF
TRBV20-1	TRBJ2-7	12	NA	NA	TGCAGTGCTAGTAGGCAGGGCTACGAGCAGTACTTC	CSASRQGYEQYF
TRBV6-5	TRBJ1-5	15	few	TRBD1	TGTGCCAGCAGCTTGGGACAGGCCCAAATACAGCCCCAGCATTTT	CASSLGQAQIQPQHF
TRBV10-3	TRBJ1-5	13	NA	NA	TGTGCCATCAGTGAGTCTGCCAATCAGCCCCAGCATTTT	CAISESANQPQHF
TRBV18	TRBJ1-5	13	NA	NA	TGTGCCAGCTCACCACAGGACCGGCAGCCCCAGCATTTT	CASSPQDRQPQHF
TRBV6-4	TRBJ2-1	13	NA	NA	TGTGCCAGCAGTGTCCAGGGAGGTCAGGAGCAGTTCTTC	CASSVQGGQEQFF
TRBV7-9	TRBJ1-6	15	NA	TRBD1	TGTGCCAGCAGCTCCCGGGACAGGGGCAATTCACCCCTCCACTTT	CASSSRDRGNSPLHF
TRBV19	TRBJ2-1	11	NA	NA	TGTGCCAGTAGTGATCGCCATGAGCAGTTCTTC	CASSDRHEQFF
TRBV12-3/TRBV12-4	TRBJ1-1	11	NA	NA	TGTGCCAGCGGTTTGAACACTGAAGCTTTCTTT	CASGLNTEAFF
TRBV15	TRBJ2-7	14	NA	TRBD2	TGTGCCACCAGCAGAGATTGGGGGGGGTACGAGCAGTACTTC	CATSRDWGGYEQYF
TRBV6-1	TRBJ2-7	15	NA	NA	TGTGCCAGCAGTGAAGCTAGGGGTTCAGTCTACGAGCAGTACTTC	CASSEARGSVYEQYF
TRBV7-9	TRBJ1-2	15	many	TRBD1	TGTGCCAGCAGCTTAGACATTCTGGGACAGCATGGCTACACCTTC	CASSLDILGQHGYTF
TRBV7-2	TRBJ2-1	14	once	TRBD2	TGTGCCAGCAGCCGTCTGCCGTACACGGGGGGGCAGTTCTTC	CASSRLPYTGGQFF
TRBV5-1	TRBJ1-3	13	NA	NA	TGCGCCAGCAGCTCATTGATAGGAAACACCATATATTTT	CASSSLIGNTIYF